Many counts were recorded for the clone carrying this T cell receptor beta chain. Its antigen remains unidentified. The sample belongs to a study of shared clonotypes between healthy human individuals. Whole-study context: The study used three CD4 naive, three CD4 memory, two CD8 naive and one CD8 memory plate per donor.

V lost 11 bases, J lost 6 bases, and 27 bases lay in between. CDR3 length equals 16 residues. Germline CDR1 and CDR2: LNHDA and SQIVND (reference sequence). Study-level results: Researchers sampled blood only, noting tissue repertoires likely differ. The small donor group covered limited genetic and exposure diversity.

Profiling relied on immunoSEQ multiplex PCR, and the TCRdb table lists in-frame clones only, not all of them. The sample contains over 700,000 clones, approximately 72% of which appear only once. Sequences were obtained from memory CD4+ T cells sorted from blood. Documented subset: CD45RA-negative fraction. The TCR originated in a woman in her 30s in good health. This chain joins TRBV19 and TRBJ2-3, with TRBD1 as a possible D gene (5 bases). The DNA of the CDR3 is TGTGCCTCTGGGGCAAATCGGGCCCCTAGGCCTGATACGCAGTATTTT. Translated: CASGANRAPRPDTQYF.